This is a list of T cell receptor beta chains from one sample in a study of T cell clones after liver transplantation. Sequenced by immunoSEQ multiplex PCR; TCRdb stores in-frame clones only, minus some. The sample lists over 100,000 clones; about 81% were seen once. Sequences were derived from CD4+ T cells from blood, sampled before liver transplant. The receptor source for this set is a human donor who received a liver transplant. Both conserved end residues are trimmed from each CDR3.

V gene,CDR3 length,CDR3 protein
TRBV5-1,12,ASSLRDRLYEQY
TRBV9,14,ASSVSIGTGGYEQY
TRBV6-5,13,ASSYQGSTNEKLF
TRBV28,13,ASSFTRVGGNTIY
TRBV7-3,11,ASSSGYTGELF
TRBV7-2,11,ASSLVADSQQF
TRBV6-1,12,ASSEVRQDSPLH
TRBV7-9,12,ASSSGQSTYGYT
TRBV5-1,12,ASAYFDRDETQY
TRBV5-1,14,ASSGGTAVSGNTIY
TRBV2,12,ASSGTGITYEQY
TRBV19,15,ASSVGLADPRRETQY
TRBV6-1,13,ASTTGLAVYYEQY
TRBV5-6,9,ASSESDTQY
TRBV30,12,AWRTSGNTDTQY
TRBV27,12,ASSFTRANYGYT
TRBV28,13,ASKALAGDLYEQY
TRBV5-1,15,ASSLPGLAGRTDTQY
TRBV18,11,ASSRPNTDTQY
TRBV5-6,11,ASSRGSPDTQY
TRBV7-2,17,ASSQPPLAGGGRGGTQY
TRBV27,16,ASSLSIPGQGRTGELF
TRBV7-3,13,ASSLYRAGRDEQF
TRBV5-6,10,ATQTGNYGYT
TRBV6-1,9,ASSEITEAF
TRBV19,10,ASSRGNYGYT
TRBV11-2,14,ASSLLGRADGNEQF